This T cell receptor beta chain was captured in a study of blood T cell repertoires in COVID-19. Study at large: PBMCs, B-cell-depleted T cells, or T cells were the source of the cDNA or gDNA that made up the material.

As to this clone: Sequence at one end of the junction differs from germline and may be a read error.

As handled by the study authors: The assay estimated nucleated cells by amplifying reference gene primers. Produced via immunoSEQ multiplex PCR; TCRdb's table is partial and in-frame only. The V and J calls and clone size were taken over from that table, and D and trimming were inferred from the DNA. Among some 48,000 clones listed, roughly 83% were seen once. Germline lookup yields CDR1 SGDLS and CDR2 YYNGEE. This CDR3 spans 15 amino acids. V gene TRBV9 combines with J gene TRBJ2-3; TRBD2 matches at 8 bases. The sample was peripheral blood. The TCR comes from a man between 45 and 60 years old with acute or convalescent COVID-19. The CDR3 DNA follows: TGTGCCGGCAGCGTAGACGGGGGGGCCCCAGATACGCAGTATTTT. Protein: CAGSVDGGAPDTQYF.